Listed here is a single TCR beta chain. What it binds is unknown. Germline V gene lookup returns CDR1 SGHRS and CDR2 YFSETQ. The V and J ends lost 0 bases and 6 bases respectively, with 16 bases between them. The CDR3 sequence is 15 residues long. Profiled with immunoSEQ multiplex PCR; TCRdb holds only in-frame clones, not every one. The profile shows about 140,000 clones, over 90% of them singletons. These data belong to a study of T cell responses to AZD1222 COVID-19 vaccine. Study conclusions and caveats: Recipients of two AZD1222 doses showed rising Spike-specific TCR breadth and depth. Of the AZD1222 recipients, only 5 or 6 were seropositive at baseline. Repertoires were collected only later (after the peak T cell response had occurred). Unmutated regions of variants are reportedly targeted by nearly half of spike-specific TCRs.

The source material was peripheral blood, sampled on day 0 of AZD1222 vaccination. This receptor was identified in an adult in good health. This chain links TRBV5-1 with TRBJ2-7; D may be TRBD2 (6 bases). CDR3 sequence reads: CASSLDTGVVGEQYF. The CDR3 nucleotides are TGCGCCAGCAGCTTGGATACGGGAGTGGTAGGCGAGCAGTACTTC. The full variable domain, in which reference TRBV5-1 and TRBJ2-7 provide the parts outside the CDR3, is KAGVTQTPRYLIKTRGQQVTLSCSPISGHRSVSWYQQTPGQGLQFLFEYFSETQRNKGNFPGRFSGRQFSNSRSEMNVSTLELGDSALYLCASSLDTGVVGEQYFGPGTRLTVT.